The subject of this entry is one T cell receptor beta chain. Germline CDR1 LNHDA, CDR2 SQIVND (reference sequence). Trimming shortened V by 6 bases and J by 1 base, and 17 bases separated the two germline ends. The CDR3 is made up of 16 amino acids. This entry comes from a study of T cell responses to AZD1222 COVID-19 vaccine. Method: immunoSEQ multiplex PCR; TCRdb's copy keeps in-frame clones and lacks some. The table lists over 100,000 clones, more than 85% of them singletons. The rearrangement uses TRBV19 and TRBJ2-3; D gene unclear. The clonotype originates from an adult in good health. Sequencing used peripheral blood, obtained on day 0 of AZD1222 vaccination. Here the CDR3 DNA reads TGTGCCAGTAGCACCTTGACTTCGGCGGGCACAGATACGCAGTATTTT. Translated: CASSTLTSAGTDTQYF.